These 20 T cell receptor beta chains were sequenced from one sample in a study of blood T cell repertoires in COVID-19. The data were produced by immunoSEQ multiplex PCR, yet TCRdb's version contains in-frame clones alone and is incomplete. This sample has under 300,000 clones, with about 88% found just once. The sample taken for sequencing was peripheral blood. The receptors shown here come from a middle-aged woman who had recovered from COVID-19.

This clone was picked up one time. CDR3 region: CASSVVESGIISYF. The CDR3 DNA reads TGTGCCAGCAGTGTTGTGGAATCCGGGATTATTTCGTATTTT. The chain employs TRBV25-1 and TRBJ2-3, with a possible D match to TRBD2 (5 bases). The CDR3 has 14 residues. CDR1 MGHDK and CDR2 SYGVNS come from the germline V gene. V was shortened by 4 bases and J by 14 bases, with 22 bases between the two germline ends.

The V call is TRBV27, the J call TRBJ1-6; a weak D match, TRBD1 (6 bases). Germline V gene data show CDR1 as MNHEY and CDR2 as SMNVEV (reference sequence). CDR3 length: 14 amino acids. Trimming removed 3 bases from V and 7 bases from J, with 10 bases in between. The CDR3 coding sequence is TGTGCCAGCAGTTTCCGGCAGGGGAATTCACCCCTCCACTTT. This translates into CASSFRQGNSPLHF.

This clone showed up just once. As DNA, the CDR3 is TGTGCCAGCAGCCAAGGGTTCGGACGTTTGGGAGGGACCCAGTACTTC. Protein sequence: CASSQGFGRLGGTQYF. The V call is TRBV14, the J call TRBJ2-5; a possible D gene is TRBD2 (6 bases). V lost 1 base and J lost 7, with 19 bases in between. This CDR3 has 16 residues. Germline assignment: CDR1 SGHDN and CDR2 FVKESK. Full variable domain (outside the CDR3, taken from reference TRBV14 and TRBJ2-5): EAGVTQFPSHSVIEKGQTVTLRCDPISGHDNLYWYRRVMGKEIKFLLHFVKESKQDESGMPNNRFLAERTGGTYSTLKVQPAELEDSGVYFCASSQGFGRLGGTQYFGPGTRLLVL.

This clone was seen only a few times. V is TRBV18 and J is TRBJ2-5, with D unresolved. The CDR3 extends over 18 amino acids. V lost 2 bases, J lost 1 base, and 20 bases lay in between. Germline lookup yields CDR1 KGHSH and CDR2 LQKENI. The CDR3, as DNA: TGTGCCAGCTCACCAAATAGTATTTTAGAGGCTGGCCAAGAGACCCAGTACTTC. Protein: CASSPNSILEAGQETQYF.

The CDR3, as DNA: TGTGCCAGCAGTGACGCGGGCGGGGGGAGGGGAAATCAGCCCCAGCATTTT. It yields the protein CASSDAGGGRGNQPQHF. This chain connects TRBV6-1 to TRBJ1-5; D possibly corresponds to TRBD1 (5 bases). V was clipped by 3 bases and J by 4 bases, with 19 bases between them. This CDR3 region has 17 residues. CDR1 is MNHNS, CDR2 SASEGT, per germline.

The gene calls are TRBV20-1 and TRBJ1-6, with D possibly being TRBD1 (6 bases). The CDR3 extends over 14 amino acids. Germline CDR1 DFQATT, CDR2 SNEGSKA (reference sequence). Trimming took 3 bases from V and 9 from J, leaving 15 bases between them. The DNA of the CDR3 is TGCAGTGCTAGTGTAGGGGGTTTTGGTTCACCCCTCCACTTT. Amino acids: CSASVGGFGSPLHF.

This chain joins TRBV6-5 and TRBJ2-7; 8 bases match TRBD1. V was clipped by 8 bases and J by 5 bases; unmatched bases: 14. This CDR3 is 15 amino acids long. Germline CDR1 is MNHEY and CDR2 is SVGAGI. The CDR3, as DNA: TGTGCCAGCGACAGGGGCGAGGGGATCGCCAACGAGCAGTACTTC. It is translated as CASDRGEGIANEQYF.

CDR3 sequence: CASSINRGRNEQYF. The CDR3 nucleotides are TGTGCCAGTAGTATAAACAGGGGGCGGAACGAGCAGTACTTC. The J gene is TRBJ2-7, the V gene TRBV19; 9 positions match TRBD1. CDR1 LNHDA and CDR2 SQIVND come from the germline V gene (reference sequence). This CDR3 has 14 residues. V was clipped by 2 bases and J by 5 bases; unmatched bases: 4.

The rearrangement joins TRBV6-5 to TRBJ2-7; D gene ambiguous. Germline CDR1 MNHEY, CDR2 SVGAGI. V gave up 2 bases and J gave up 6 bases, with 20 bases separating them. The CDR3 runs 16 residues. The CDR3 nucleotides read TGTGCCAGCAGTTACGACGAGCTCTCCTCCGGCGGCGAGCAGTACTTC. It encodes CASSYDELSSGGEQYF.

The rearrangement joins TRBV29-1 to TRBJ1-2, with unresolved D. Trimming removed 6 bases from V and 7 bases from J, with 21 bases in between. The CDR3 has 14 residues. Per the germline V gene, CDR1 is SQVTM and CDR2 is ANQGSEA. The CDR3 DNA is TGCAGCGTCGCCCCGAGAGGGAGGGAGAGTGGCTACACCTTC. This codes for CSVAPRGRESGYTF.

On this clone: The same CDR3 arises from other DNA sequences in this sample as well. This chain joins TRBV7-2 and TRBJ1-5; 7 bases line up with TRBD1. The CDR3 has 14 residues. Germline loops: CDR1 SGHTA, CDR2 FQGNSA. The V segment lost 5 bases and the J segment 3 bases; nucleotides outside the gene matches: 4. In DNA, the CDR3 is TGTGCCAGCAGCCCAGGGGGTTTCAATCAGCCCCAGCATTTT. Amino acids: CASSPGGFNQPQHF. Variable domain in full (rest from reference TRBV7-2 and TRBJ1-5): GAGVSQSPSNKVTEKGKDVELRCDPISGHTALYWYRQSLGQGLEFLIYFQGNSAPDKSGLPSDRFSAERTGGSVSTLTIQRTQQEDSAVYLCASSPGGFNQPQHFGDGTRLSIL.

The chain recombines TRBV9 with TRBJ1-6, with 7 bases fitting TRBD1. J lost 3 bases, V lost 4 bases, and 10 bases had no gene match. The germline CDR1 and CDR2 sequences are SGDLS and YYNGEE. This CDR3 spans 17 amino acids. The CDR3 DNA sequence: TGTGCCAGCAGCACGGCTGGACAGGAAAGCTATAATTCACCCCTCCACTTT. It specifies CASSTAGQESYNSPLHF.

This clone appeared a single time. The CDR3 loop is CASRRGDEQYF. CDR3 DNA sequence: TGTGCCAGCAGGCGGGGGGACGAGCAGTACTTC. The V and J genes are TRBV3-1 (or the pseudogene TRBV3-2) and TRBJ2-7, with 8 bases that match TRBD2. This CDR3 region has 11 residues. After removal of 6 bases from V and 5 bases from J, the junction contained 0 bases not matched to a gene. Looked up from germline, CDR1 is LGHDT and CDR2 is YNNKEL (reference sequence).

On this clone: The sample holds other DNA sequences that translate to the same CDR3. The chain recombines TRBV6-5 with TRBJ2-3, with TRBD2 matching 11 bases. This CDR3 is 15 amino acids long. CDR1 MNHEY and CDR2 SVGAGI come from the germline V gene. Trimming at V came to 5 bases and at J to 3 bases, leaving 4 bases not matched to a gene. The CDR3 sequence: CASSRTSGGTDTQYF. The DNA for the CDR3 is TGTGCCAGCAGTCGAACTAGCGGGGGTACAGATACGCAGTATTTT.

The rearrangement joins TRBV14 to TRBJ2-7; 8 bases are shared with TRBD2. V gave up 2 bases and J gave up 3 bases; unmatched junction bases: 9. Germline V gene data show CDR1 as SGHDN and CDR2 as FVKESK. This CDR3 spans 16 amino acids. The CDR3 reads CASSQNWAGGSYEQYF. In nucleotides, the CDR3 is TGTGCCAGCAGCCAAAACTGGGCGGGAGGCAGCTACGAGCAGTACTTC.

The rearrangement joins TRBV3-1 (or the pseudogene TRBV3-2) to TRBJ1-4; 7 bases align to TRBD1. CDR1 and CDR2 (germline): LGHDT, YNNKEL (reference sequence). The CDR3 totals 20 residues. V trimming: 8 bases; J trimming: 0 bases; junction bases outside the gene matches: 21. The CDR3 DNA reads TGTGCCAGCCCTCGTAAGGAGGGGGACAGCGAAAAGACAACTAATGAAAAACTGTTTTTT. Translation: CASPRKEGDSEKTTNEKLFF.

This clone came up once. V is TRBV4-3 and J is TRBJ2-3; D may be TRBD2 (6 bases). Deletions cut 4 bases from V and 0 bases from J, with 11 bases between. Germline V gene data show CDR1 as LGHNA and CDR2 as YSLEER. CDR3 length: 15 residues. The CDR3 DNA reads TGCGCCAGCAGCCCAGGACTAATGAGCACAGATACGCAGTATTTT. Amino acids: CASSPGLMSTDTQYF.

V and J are TRBV30 and TRBJ2-3; 9 nucleotides match TRBD1. The trim removed 3 bases at V and 1 base at J, leaving 8 bases unmatched. The CDR3 is 16 amino acids. Germline CDR1 GTSNPN, CDR2 SVGIG (reference sequence). CDR3 sequence: CAWSAGTGSGTDTQYF. CDR3 sequence (DNA): TGTGCCTGGAGCGCCGGGACAGGGTCAGGCACAGATACGCAGTATTTT.

V gene TRBV7-2 combines with J gene TRBJ2-3, with 11 bases that match TRBD2. The CDR3 sequence is 15 residues long. Germline CDR1 SGHTA, CDR2 FQGNSA. J gave up 7 bases and V 4 bases, and 7 bases lay outside the gene matches. CDR3 region: CASSSPSGGMNTQYF. In DNA form, the CDR3 reads TGTGCCAGCAGCTCTCCTAGCGGGGGGATGAATACGCAGTATTTT.

About this clone: The sample carries other DNA sequences with the same CDR3. The CDR3 spells CASSQGRGSYEQYF. The DNA of the CDR3 is TGCGCCAGCAGCCAAGGCCGGGGGAGCTACGAGCAGTACTTC. The chain is built from TRBV4-3 and TRBJ2-7, with a weak D call TRBD2 (6 bases). Germline assignment: CDR1 LGHNA and CDR2 YSLEER. CDR3 length: 14 residues. Trimming removed 1 base at V and 3 bases at J, with 10 bases between.